The entry that follows covers one TCR beta chain sequence. Its antigen has not been determined. No per-base quality is available; no much larger clone lies one base away. The germline V gene (reference sequence) yields GTSNPN for CDR1 and SVGIG for CDR2. The CDR3 runs 15 amino acids, cysteine and phenylalanine included. CDR3 DNA only is kept here, 45 bases in frame from base 1. V loses 2 bases of germline sequence and J loses 0 bases, and the interval between the two ends is 10 bases. Whole blood was collected in K2EDTA tubes by collaborating institutions according to the institutions' own protocols. For TCRbeta analysis, collaborators shipped samples in one of three forms: frozen whole blood, isolated PBMCs, or DNA extracted from either of those sample types. The data were taken from a study of blood T cell repertoires in COVID-19 (dated by TCRdb to 2020 to 2022). A note on the overall study: Samples from collaborators originated in the United States, Italy and Spain and spanned both the acute and convalescent phases of COVID-19. The samples were drawn from the first 160 participants of the ongoing ImmuneRACE study and from over 950 subjects provided by 6 global collaborators. The repertoires were released in a freely available public database intended as a resource for research on the immune response to SARS-CoV-2. The prospective study material was composed of cDNA or gDNA derived from T cells, B-cell-depleted T cells, or PBMCs. The dataset comprised deeply sampled blood TCRbeta repertoires from subjects exposed to, actively infected with, or recovered from COVID-19. HLA class I and class II types, where available, came from metadata supplied by the sample provider rather than from assay-based typing. Nearly every sample came with metadata listing a de-identified subject ID, COVID-19 status, age in years and sex. The full study reports these points: The quantity of clinical and demographic metadata differed by source and by participant and was supplied without curation.

TCRbeta CDR3 regions were amplified from genomic DNA using the immunoSEQ Assay, a bias-controlled multiplex PCR. Processing in the source paper ran as follows. The number of nucleated cells in each sample was estimated from the amplification of reference gene primers within the assay. Sequence reads were collapsed and filtered to measure the absolute abundance of every unique TCRbeta CDR3 rearrangement. Productive Simpson clonality was computed per sample as the square root of Simpson's diversity index over productive rearrangements. Imported from immuneACCESS, the table was reduced by TCRdb to in-frame sequences with V and J called. These copies leave out some clones; in studies compared against another copy, an unresolved V gene accounts for under half, and the cause of the remainder is not known. V, J and clone size were drawn from that table, and D and trimming were deduced from the DNA. This sample is represented by roughly 180,000 clones; around 85% of them were singletons. Just under 8.5% of the sample is taken by the ten largest.

This receptor chain uses TRBV30 and TRBJ2-2; D gene: possibly TRBD2, on 6 matching bases. The specimen was peripheral blood. This receptor was taken from a woman aged 55-69 years with acute or convalescent COVID-19. The DNA is TGTGCCTGGAGTATAACGGGAGCGAACACCGGGGAGCTGTTTTTT. This yields the protein CAWSITGANTGELFF.